This TCR beta chain is from a study of cytomegalovirus exposure and HLA in healthy donors (dated by TCRdb to the late 2010s). Background on the whole study: An earlier analysis of fewer than 750 of the donors reported about 300 Gb of sequence data and around 100 million unique TCR beta sequences obtained from around 190 million T cells. An earlier analysis of about 600 of the donors used high-throughput TCR beta sequencing to judge whether each TCR beta V gene segment behaved as functional or pseudogenic. Typing coverage differed by locus: A, B, C, DRB1 and DQB1 were typed in roughly 620-630 donors, DQA1 in approximately 520, DPA1 in some 570, and DPB1 in 400 to 490. Class I and class II HLA loci were covered by the typing at four-digit resolution. Genome-wide SNP genotypes for about 55% of the 666 donors were used in a later genetic analysis, which treated that subset as a discovery cohort. In a later analysis, previously published TCR beta repertoires from hundreds of donors were re-analyzed and high-resolution HLA genotyping was added so that TCR occurrence patterns could be studied. Alongside the repertoire data, information on donor age, sex, ethnicity and CMV serostatus was compiled. In addition to the first cohort of around 670 subjects, a separate validation cohort of some 120 different subjects was used. Among some 400 genotyped donors of the cohort, an average of roughly 230,000 unique TCR beta nucleotide sequences was sequenced per donor, of which approximately 18% were non-productive. To predict cytomegalovirus infection status, the study brought together high-throughput TCR immunosequencing, statistical association of individual TCRs with disease status, and machine learning. Roughly 300 gigabases of sequencing data and 70 million to 85 million unique TCR sequences were included in an early release covering around 650 HLA-typed donors. The genetic ancestry cluster associated with self-reported Caucasian donors included about 84% of the roughly 410 genotyped donors. Every repertoire in the discovery cohort had been generated on one and the same sequencing platform. The study profiled the T cell repertoires of hundreds of subjects by immunosequencing and related them to cytomegalovirus serostatus. A handful of DR-DQ haplotypes were treated as single units for association and clustering because of strong linkage in the cohort. The study aimed to test whether signatures of past pathogen exposure could be identified by cataloging public T cell receptors. Rather than drawing on any new phenotypic data, the later analysis identified candidate immune exposures from TCR beta sequences and the way those sequences occurred across donors.

V is cut back by 6 bases and J by 3 bases, with 5 bases in the junction unmatched. The CDR3 spans 14 residues, from the cysteine through the phenylalanine. The only DNA kept is the CDR3, 42 bases in frame from the first base. CDR1 is given as SNHLY and CDR2 as FYNNEI, both from the germline V gene. This clone was seen a few times. Its antigen is unknown. One base away there is no much larger clone; base qualities are not given. The cohort was made up of roughly 670 healthy bone marrow donors. Cohort members were all nominally healthy when sampled, although unrecorded immune exposures were likely present. The donor tested CMV seronegative, placing the donor among the 350 or so seronegative members of the cohort. Each donor provided a peripheral blood sample, and peripheral blood mononuclear cells were used for TCR beta sequencing. Genomic DNA extraction from the blood cell samples was performed with the Qiagen DNeasy Blood Extraction Kit.

The library was made by the immunoSEQ multiplex PCR assay. A mixture of 60 forward primers for TCR Vbeta segments and 13 reverse primers for TCR Jbeta segments was used in the multiplex PCR. A multiplex PCR assay on genomic DNA amplified the CDR3 region of rearranged TCR beta genes. On the Illumina HiSeq System, the amplified TCR beta libraries were sequenced as 87-base-pair reads. On the study's bioinformatics: A later analysis tallied 75 million to 85 million unique TCR beta chains across the 666 repertoires, and roughly 11 million of those chains were shared by two or more donors. To remove PCR and sequencing errors, raw reads were error-corrected and collapsed into unique sequences using a nearest-neighbor algorithm that merged closely related sequences. Alignment of CDR3 sequences to IMGT reference sequences was used to assign V, D and J gene segments. For a sequence to be retained, at least a six-nucleotide match to both a V gene segment and a J gene segment was required. Rearrangements were classified as productive when the CDR3 lacked stop codons and remained in frame with V and J, and all other rearrangements were classified as non-productive. Following IMGT convention, CDR3 was defined as the stretch from the second conserved V-encoded cysteine up to the conserved J-encoded phenylalanine. The earlier analysis of approximately 500 of the donors excluded sequences that lacked an unambiguous match to a single V gene segment. An earlier analysis of approximately 590 of the donors classified V segments as functional when productive rearrangements were above 56.7% and as segregating when the standard deviation between donors was above 5%. To diagnose cytomegalovirus status from the catalog of TCR beta chain sequences, a statistical classification framework was built. A later analysis assigned V and J genes by comparing TCR nucleotide sequences with IMGT/GENE-DB human TR gene sequences. A later analysis assigned CDR3 sequences and most-parsimonious VDJ recombination scenarios with the TCRdist pipeline. In a later analysis, each TCR beta chain was defined by its CDR3 amino acid sequence together with its V-gene family, and reads without a unique V-gene family were excluded. As a way to deal with suspected cross-contamination and a sequencing artifact, a later analysis dropped more than 500 nucleotide sequences that were highly shared and had low generation probability. In a later analysis, a clonal expansion index for each public chain was calculated from normalized within-repertoire ranks of inferred template counts. In a later analysis, generation probabilities were computed with a VDJ recombination model fitted to out-of-frame rearrangements, and the resulting probabilities were checked against IGoR. In a later analysis, TCR-TCR, TCR-HLA and TCR-CMV co-occurrence was scored with hypergeometric tests, and a repertoire-size bias correction was applied to TCR pairs. A later analysis estimated false discovery rates by permuting HLA or CMV assignments 20 times. In a later analysis, co-occurring TCRs were grouped using DBSCAN, and TCRdist sequence similarity was added for clustering within HLA-allele-positive subsets. Co-occurrence clustering excluded repertoires with fewer than 30,000 or more than 120,000 public chains, plus five with anomalous nucleotide sharing. This is the immuneACCESS table as TCRdb keeps it, with only in-frame sequences that have V and J called. A part of the clones is gone; compared with another copy, unresolved V genes explain less than half, and the rest is unexplained. V and J calls and clone size follow that table, whereas D and trimming were derived from the DNA. This sample is represented by some 100,000 clones; about 75% of them were singletons. The ten largest clones represent roughly a tenth of the sample.

General conclusions and limits of the study: According to a later genetic analysis, donors in an Asian-associated ancestry cluster had fewer N-insertions in productive TCRs than the approximately 610-donor mean. The authors suggested that the approach could potentially be extended to other disease states and immunological phenotypes. Some IMGT-functional V segments, including TRBV6-2 and TRBV6-3, could not be distinguished by the 87-base-pair reads and were therefore excluded. CMV serostatus was the only immune exposure information available for the cohort. A further reported finding was that TCR beta sequences accurately predicted the HLA-A and HLA-B alleles for most subjects in the first cohort. In a later analysis, TCR association rates were found to vary across HLA loci, with the most associated TCRs seen for DRB1 alleles and the fewest for HLA-C alleles. In a later analysis, HLA-associated TCR beta chains were found to be more clonally expanded and to have lower generation probabilities than equally common non-associated chains. In both the original and validation cohorts, the classifier was reported to diagnose cytomegalovirus status with high specificity and sensitivity. In a later analysis, some 18,000 TCR beta sequences were associated with specific HLA alleles at a false discovery rate of 0.05. The presence/absence analyses assumed that sequencing depth was roughly uniform across donors, and that assumption may not be true. A cluster of highly shared sequence variants was judged likely to represent a technical artifact of the sequencing pipeline. Roughly 17 rarely observed V segments, including chromosome 9 orphons, were excluded from the earlier analysis of several hundred of the donors because counts were too low. In the study, around 150 TCR beta chains were listed as associated with cytomegalovirus. In an earlier analysis of about 550 of the donors, most TCR beta V segments were observed in productive rearrangements about 87% or about 30% of the time, broadly matching IMGT annotations. Only TCR beta chains were sequenced in this cohort, and the absence of alpha or paired-chain data limited detectable features. Linkage disequilibrium might explain the correlated functional status among segregating V segments, but an unknown experimental factor could not be excluded. A later analysis found that most CMV-associated TCR beta chains appeared HLA-restricted, with HLA associations seemingly driven largely by CMV exposure. In a later analysis, several top co-occurrence clusters were reported to appear linked to parvovirus B19, influenza, CMV and Epstein-Barr virus. A few of the identified cytomegalovirus-associated TCR beta chains were confirmed in vitro to be specific for cytomegalovirus antigens. Most TCR sequences were observed very rarely across donors, whereas some public TCRs were present in many individuals. Assigning TCR associations to individual alleles was difficult when HLA alleles, especially DR and DQ, strongly co-occurred. V-gene and J-gene trimming of TCR beta chains was associated with a missense DCLRE1C variant in a later genetic analysis, and the association was replicated in an independent cohort. Because HLA typing was unavailable for some donors at each locus, only the typed subset was used in association tests.

The TCR sequence derives from a man between 45 and 60 years old in good health and CMV-seronegative. The sequencing input was PBMCs. Recombination linked TRBV2 to TRBJ2-7; TRBD1 agrees with 10 junctional bases. The bases read TGTGCCAGCAGCCGACAGGGGGCAGACTACGAGCAGTACTTC. It translates to CASSRQGADYEQYF.